A selection of T cell receptor beta chains follows, all from one sample in a study of T cells in Graves' hyperthyroidism and ophthalmopathy. Using its own MiXCR run on the multiplex PCR reads, TCRdb lists one record per CDR3 protein. The sample has under 500,000 distinct CDR3 sequences, more than 13% seen once. Material: blood. The receptors were gathered from a man aged 50 to 60 with Graves' ophthalmopathy. Both conserved end residues are part of each CDR3. D genes are given only for firm matches. Clone size appears in some rows only: once, few, many, or a class for an expanded clone.

CDR3nt: TGTGCCACCAGTGCACAAAGGACGGAGACCCAGTACTTC; CDR3aa: CATSAQRTETQYF; v_gene: TRBV24-1; len: 13; abundance: NA; d_gene: NA; j_gene: TRBJ2-5
CDR3nt: TGTGCCACTAGAGATACGCAGTATTTT; CDR3aa: CATRDTQYF; v_gene: TRBV6-1; len: 9; abundance: many; d_gene: NA; j_gene: TRBJ2-3
CDR3nt: TGTGCCAGCAAGCGGAGCGGAGCAAACACAGATACGCAGTATTTT; CDR3aa: CASKRSGANTDTQYF; v_gene: TRBV6-2/TRBV6-3; len: 15; abundance: many; d_gene: NA; j_gene: TRBJ2-3
CDR3nt: TGCGCCAGCAGCTTGGTAGCGGGAGCCACCGGGGAGCTGTTTTTT; CDR3aa: CASSLVAGATGELFF; v_gene: TRBV5-1; len: 15; abundance: many; d_gene: TRBD2; j_gene: TRBJ2-2
CDR3nt: TGCAGTGCCCAGCGGGAGGGCCTTCAGCAGTACTTC; CDR3aa: CSAQREGLQQYF; v_gene: TRBV20-1; len: 12; abundance: many; d_gene: TRBD2; j_gene: TRBJ2-7
CDR3nt: TGCAGTGCTAGGAGCCTACAACCTGGGGCGACCACCTACGAGCAGTACTTC; CDR3aa: CSARSLQPGATTYEQYF; v_gene: TRBV20-1; len: 17; abundance: NA; d_gene: NA; j_gene: TRBJ2-7
CDR3nt: TGCAGCGTAGGAAAGGACAGGGGTTACTATGGCTACACCTTC; CDR3aa: CSVGKDRGYYGYTF; v_gene: TRBV29-1; len: 14; abundance: NA; d_gene: TRBD1; j_gene: TRBJ1-2
CDR3nt: TGTGCCAGCAGCCGTCTGGGCGGAACCACAGATACGCAGTATTTT; CDR3aa: CASSRLGGTTDTQYF; v_gene: TRBV4-2; len: 15; abundance: once; d_gene: NA; j_gene: TRBJ2-3
CDR3nt: TGTGCCAGCAGGAGACAGGGGGCTAGGAACACTGAAGCTTTCTTT; CDR3aa: CASRRQGARNTEAFF; v_gene: TRBV2; len: 15; abundance: NA; d_gene: TRBD1; j_gene: TRBJ1-1
CDR3nt: TGTGCCAGCACCCTGGACAGGGCCACAGATACGCAGTATTTT; CDR3aa: CASTLDRATDTQYF; v_gene: TRBV5-8; len: 14; abundance: few; d_gene: TRBD1; j_gene: TRBJ2-3
CDR3nt: TGTGCCAGCTCGGCCGGGACAACCTACGAGCAGTACTTC; CDR3aa: CASSAGTTYEQYF; v_gene: TRBV18; len: 13; abundance: many; d_gene: NA; j_gene: TRBJ2-7